This TCR beta chain was profiled in a study of OX40 agonist ivuxolimab in advanced cancers. For context, the study as a whole: Ivuxolimab, which targeted the costimulatory receptor OX40 (CD134), was an agonistic, fully human IgG2 monoclonal antibody. Peripheral TCRbeta sequencing was intended to test whether TCR sequence diversity was altered and clonal T-cell expansion was caused by ivuxolimab. In the dose-escalation cohort, 65% to 90% of patients were male, and the mean age was around 60 years, with a range of about 23 to 90. Prior anti-PD-1, anti-PD-L1 or anti-CTLA-4 therapy was permitted, and checkpoint inhibitors had been received by less than 45% of dose-escalation patients. Intravenous ivuxolimab was administered to patients every 2 weeks at six dose levels: 0.01, 0.1, 0.3, 1.5, 3 and 10 mg/kg. Of the approximately 53 patients in dose escalation, about 20 had hepatocellular carcinoma, approximately 15 had melanoma, 9 had renal cell carcinoma and 9 had head and neck cancer. Partial responses occurred in three dose-escalation patients, of whom one had hepatocellular carcinoma and two had cutaneous melanoma. The monotherapy dose-escalation portion (N = 52 patients) of the phase I ivuxolimab trial is reported in the paper. Points the paper makes about the study in general: On average, CD8+ T cells showed more expanded clones than CD4+ T cells after ivuxolimab. Which antigens the clonally expanded peripheral T cells were specific for was not determined. In the 0.1-3.0 mg/kg groups, partial responders had among the lowest normalized peripheral clonal expansion, particularly in CD8+ T cells. At doses of 0.1 to 3.0 mg/kg, clonal expansion of both CD4+ and CD8+ T cells in blood was seen between baseline and week 6. Low levels of normalized T-cell clonal expansion were also seen in some nonresponding patients.

Genomic DNA was extracted from sorted cells for sequencing of the TCRbeta CDR3 region. The immunoSEQ Assay was used to sequence the TCRbeta CDR3 regions. Drawn from immuneACCESS, this table holds only the in-frame rearrangements with V and J called that TCRdb kept. Clones are partly lost; checked studies trace under half to an unresolved V gene and leave the rest unexplained. The table for this sample lists about 24,000 clones; roughly 89% of them were counted only once. The ten biggest clones cover 15% to 20% of the sample. As to this clone: Its recognized antigen is unknown. No base quality values were provided; no much bigger clone lies one nucleotide off.

Relative to germline, V is 1 base shorter and J is 0 bases shorter, with 10 bases between their ends. Looking up the germline V gene yields CDR1 SGHVS and CDR2 FNYEAQ. The cysteine opens and the phenylalanine closes a CDR3 of 16 amino acids. Just CDR3 DNA is preserved here, 48 bases in frame from base 1. The trial excluded patients who had a history of autoimmune disease or were on systemic immunosuppression. In every dose cohort, peripheral blood was drawn for TCR sequencing at baseline, cycle 4 day 1, and cycle 7 day 1. The samples were taken from a phase I, first-in-human, multicenter, open-label dose-escalation trial of ivuxolimab. Adults with locally advanced or metastatic melanoma, renal cell carcinoma, hepatocellular carcinoma or head and neck squamous cell carcinoma were enrolled in the trial. Before TCR sequencing, CD4+ T cells and CD8+ T cells from peripheral blood were sorted into separate populations.

This TCR was recovered from an adult with an advanced solid tumor such as melanoma, head and neck, liver or kidney cancer. Sample: CD4+ or CD8+ T cells sorted from blood, taken in a trial of the OX40 agonist ivuxolimab. Rearrangement joined TRBV7-6 to TRBJ1-3; the D gene identity is not certain. The CDR3 in this case is CASSLVPANSGNTIYF. The bases are TGTGCCAGCAGCTTAGTACCGGCGAACTCTGGAAACACCATATATTTT.